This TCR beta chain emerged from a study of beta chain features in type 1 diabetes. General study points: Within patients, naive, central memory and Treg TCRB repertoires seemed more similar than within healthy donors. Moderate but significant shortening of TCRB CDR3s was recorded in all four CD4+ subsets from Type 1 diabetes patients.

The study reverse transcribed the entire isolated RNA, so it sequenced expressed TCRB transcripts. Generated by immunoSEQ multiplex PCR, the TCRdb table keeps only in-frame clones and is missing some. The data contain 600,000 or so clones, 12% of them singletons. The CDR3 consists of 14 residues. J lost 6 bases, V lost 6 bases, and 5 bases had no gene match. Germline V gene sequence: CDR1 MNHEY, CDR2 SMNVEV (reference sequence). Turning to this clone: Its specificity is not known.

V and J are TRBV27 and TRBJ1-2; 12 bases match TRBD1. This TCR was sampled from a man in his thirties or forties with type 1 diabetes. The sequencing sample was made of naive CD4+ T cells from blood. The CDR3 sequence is CASRAGTGGHGYTF. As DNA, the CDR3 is TGTGCCAGCAGAGCCGGGACAGGGGGCCATGGCTACACCTTC.